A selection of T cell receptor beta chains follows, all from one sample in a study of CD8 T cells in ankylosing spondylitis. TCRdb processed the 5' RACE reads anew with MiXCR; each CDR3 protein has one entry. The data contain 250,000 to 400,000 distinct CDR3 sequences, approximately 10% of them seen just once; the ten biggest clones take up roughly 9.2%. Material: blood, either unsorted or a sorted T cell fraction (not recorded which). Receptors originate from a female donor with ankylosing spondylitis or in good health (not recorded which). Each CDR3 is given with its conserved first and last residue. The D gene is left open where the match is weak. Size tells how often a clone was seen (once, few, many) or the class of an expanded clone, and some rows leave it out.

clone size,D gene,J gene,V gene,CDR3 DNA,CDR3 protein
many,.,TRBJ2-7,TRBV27,TGTGCCAGCAGTTTACGGCCTAACTACGAGCAGTACTTC,CASSLRPNYEQYF
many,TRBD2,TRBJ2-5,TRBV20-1,TGCAGTGCTAGAGGTCTAGCGGGGTTTCAAGAGACCCAGTACTTC,CSARGLAGFQETQYF
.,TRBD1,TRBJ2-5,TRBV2,TGTGCCAGCAGCGCCGGACAGGGTGTACCGGAGACCCAGTACTTC,CASSAGQGVPETQYF
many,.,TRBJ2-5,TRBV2,TGTGCCAGCCTTTGGCTAGCGAATAGGGAGACCCAGTACTTC,CASLWLANRETQYF
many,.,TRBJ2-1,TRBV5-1,TGCGCCAGCAGCTTGGCCGACTATACTGAGCAGTTCTTC,CASSLADYTEQFF
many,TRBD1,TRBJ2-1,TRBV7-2,TGTGCCAGCAGCTCGCTCGACAGGGGTAATTTCGATGAGCAGTTCTTC,CASSSLDRGNFDEQFF
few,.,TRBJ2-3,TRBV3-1,TGTGCCAGCAGCCAAGATCCGGGGTTCACAGATACGCAGTATTTT,CASSQDPGFTDTQYF
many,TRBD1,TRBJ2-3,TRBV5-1,TGCGCCAGCAGCTTCCCGACAGGGTCCACAGATACGCAGTATTTT,CASSFPTGSTDTQYF
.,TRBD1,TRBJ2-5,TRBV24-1,TGTGCCACCAGTGATTATATGGGGACAGATACGATTGAGACCCAGTACTTC,CATSDYMGTDTIETQYF
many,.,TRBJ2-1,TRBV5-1,TGCGCCAGCAGCGCACTCGAAGCATACAATGAGCAGTTCTTC,CASSALEAYNEQFF
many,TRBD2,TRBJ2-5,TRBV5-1,TGCGCCAGCAGCTTGAGCGGGGAAGAGACCCAGTACTTC,CASSLSGEETQYF
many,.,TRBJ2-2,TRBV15,TGTGCCACCAGCAGACGAGGGGGACCCGGGGAGCTGTTTTTT,CATSRRGGPGELFF
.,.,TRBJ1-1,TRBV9,TGTGCCAGCAGCGAAGCCGATCCTTTCTTT,CASSEADPFF
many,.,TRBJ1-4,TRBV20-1,TGCAGTGCTCACGACAACAGAAATGAAAAACTGTTTTTT,CSAHDNRNEKLFF
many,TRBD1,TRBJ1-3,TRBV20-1,TGCAGTGCTAGAGGCACCCGGGACAGGGGTAGAAACACCATATATTTT,CSARGTRDRGRNTIYF
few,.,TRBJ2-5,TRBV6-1,TGTGCCAGCAGTGTAGTTAGGGGGTCGTACGAGACCCAGTACTTC,CASSVVRGSYETQYF
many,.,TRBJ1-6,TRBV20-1,TGCAGTGCTAGAGATAAAAGGGGTGCCGGTAGCAATTCACCCCTCCACTTT,CSARDKRGAGSNSPLHF
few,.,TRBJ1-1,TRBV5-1,TGCGCCAGCAGCTTGGATACTTCAAGGGGCACTGAAGCTTTCTTT,CASSLDTSRGTEAFF
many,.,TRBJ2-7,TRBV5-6,TGTGCCAGCAGCTCCGGGACACAATACGAGCAGTACTTC,CASSSGTQYEQYF
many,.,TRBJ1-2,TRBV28,TGTGCCAGCGTAAGAACTAACTATGGCTACACCTTC,CASVRTNYGYTF
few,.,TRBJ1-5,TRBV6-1,TGTGCCAGCACCTTGGGGACTTTCATCAGCAATCAGCCCCAGCATTTT,CASTLGTFISNQPQHF
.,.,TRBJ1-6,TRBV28,TGTGCCAGCAGCACGACAGGACTTTTCACCCTCCACTTT,CASSTTGLFTLHF
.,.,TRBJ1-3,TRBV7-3,TGTGCCAGCAGCAGCACTAGTGGAAACACCATATATTTT,CASSSTSGNTIYF
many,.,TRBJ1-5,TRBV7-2,TGTGCCAGCAGCCCGCAGTACGGGAGCAATCAGCCCCAGCATTTT,CASSPQYGSNQPQHF
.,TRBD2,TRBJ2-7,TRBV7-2,TGTGCCAGCAGCTCGCTAGCGGGTTACGAGCAGTACTTC,CASSSLAGYEQYF
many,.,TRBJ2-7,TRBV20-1,TGCAGTGCTAGAGCGAGAGAAAGGGCGGAGCCATACGAGCAGTACTTC,CSARARERAEPYEQYF
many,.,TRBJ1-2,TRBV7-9,TGTGCCAGCAGCCACGTCGGACGGTATGGCTACACCTTC,CASSHVGRYGYTF
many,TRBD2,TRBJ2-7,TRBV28,TGTGCCAGCACCAAAGCGGGGGGATACTACGAGCAGTACTTC,CASTKAGGYYEQYF
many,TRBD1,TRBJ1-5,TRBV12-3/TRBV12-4,TGTGCCAGCAGCACAGGACAGGGCCTGTTCAGCAATCAGCCCCAGCATTTT,CASSTGQGLFSNQPQHF
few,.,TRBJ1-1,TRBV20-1,TGCAGTGCTAGAAGATGGGGTGGGGGGGGGACGAACACTGAAGCTTTCTTT,CSARRWGGGGTNTEAFF
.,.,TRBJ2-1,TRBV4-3,TGCGCCAGCAGCCAAGGACTGGGGTTGAGCTCCTACAATGAGCAGTTCTTC,CASSQGLGLSSYNEQFF
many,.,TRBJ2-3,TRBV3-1,TGTGCCAGCAGCCAAAGCGGACAGCCCACAGATACGCAGTATTTT,CASSQSGQPTDTQYF
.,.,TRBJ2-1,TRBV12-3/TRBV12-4,TGTGCCAGCAGCCCTTCGACAAGCTACAATGAGCAGTTCTTC,CASSPSTSYNEQFF
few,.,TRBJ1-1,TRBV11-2,TGTGCCAGCAGCCCGCGGGGCTTGGCTGAAGCTTTCTTT,CASSPRGLAEAFF
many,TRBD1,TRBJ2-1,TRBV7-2,TGTGCCAGCAGCCGGACAGGTGCCAGCTCCTACAATGAGCAGTTCTTC,CASSRTGASSYNEQFF